Presented here are 26 T cell receptor beta chains from one specimen sequenced in a study of Ad26.COV2.S vaccination and SARS-CoV-2 variants (dated by TCRdb to about 2021). Receptors were amplified or captured by the immunoSEQ multiplex PCR assay. TCRdb provides this immuneACCESS table in a form limited to in-frame rearrangements. Some clones are lacking; in checked studies, under half of them reflect an unresolved V gene, and why the rest are absent is not known. The sample profile shows about 680,000 clones; 80% to 90% of them were found once. About 1.5% of the sample rests with the top ten. The label giving this sample's treatment or condition can be read as: around 19 received Ad26.COV2.S at low or high dose, single or two shots; about five received placebo; per-sample allocation not given. For vaccine and placebo recipients, the sequenced repertoires came from samples collected on day 63 after the first injection.

Sequences were derived from peripheral blood, sampled in a trial of Ad26.COV2.S vaccine versus placebo. These receptors were obtained from a person between 18 and 59 years old who received the Ad26.COV2.S COVID-19 vaccine or a placebo.

The genes are TRBV6-6 and TRBJ1-5; D gene uncertain. The CDR3 runs 13 residues. Germline V gene lookup returns CDR1 MNHNY and CDR2 SVGAGI (reference sequence). Trimming took 6 bases from V and 2 from J, leaving 8 bases between them. The CDR3 bases are TGTGCCAGCAGAGAGATGGGCAATCAGCCCCAGCATTTT. This gives the protein CASREMGNQPQHF.

Written as DNA, the CDR3 is TGTGCCAGCAGCGCGACAGGGGTAGAGTTTGGAAACACCATATATTTT. Its protein product is CASSATGVEFGNTIYF. V gene TRBV5-4 combines with J gene TRBJ1-3, with 8 positions matching TRBD1. Germline V gene lookup returns CDR1 SGHNT and CDR2 YYREEE (reference sequence). V dropped 4 bases and J dropped 3; count of bases not matched to a gene: 9. CDR3 length: 16 residues.

This chain links TRBV2 with TRBJ2-2, with D possibly called TRBD1 or TRBD2 (5 bases each). This CDR3 comprises 14 residues. Germline loops: CDR1 SNHLY, CDR2 FYNNEI. Trimming shortened V by 6 bases and J by 6 bases, and 14 bases separated the two germline ends. For the CDR3, the DNA is TGTGCCAGCAGCCGGGACGGAGGACCCGGGGAGCTGTTTTTT. This codes for CASSRDGGPGELFF.

This sequence joins TRBV11-2 and TRBJ1-1; D is ambiguous. V was pared by 3 bases and J by 4 bases, with 12 bases between. CDR1 is SGHAT and CDR2 is FQNNGV in the germline V gene. CDR3 length: 14 residues. CDR3 sequence reads: CASSFAGTGTEAFF. The CDR3 coding sequence is TGTGCCAGCAGCTTCGCCGGAACGGGCACTGAAGCTTTCTTT.

This clone was recorded only once. This sequence joins TRBV30 and TRBJ2-5; TRBD2 aligns across 11 bases. Trimming at V came to 5 bases and at J to 5 bases, leaving 10 bases not matched to a gene. Per germline, CDR1 GTSNPN and CDR2 SVGIG (reference sequence). The CDR3 has 15 residues. In DNA, the CDR3 is TGTGCCTGGTCAAATAGCGGGGGGGCGTGGGAGACCCAGTACTTC. It specifies CAWSNSGGAWETQYF.

V is TRBV19 and J is TRBJ1-1; no clear D. CDR3 length: 12 residues. Germline CDR1 and CDR2: LNHDA and SQIVND (reference sequence). V shed 6 bases and J shed 5 bases, with 10 bases lying between them. The CDR3: CASSTWGTEAFF. The CDR3, as DNA: TGTGCCAGTAGCACTTGGGGAACTGAAGCTTTCTTT.

This rearrangement joins TRBV5-4 to TRBJ2-5; 7 nucleotides agree with TRBD2. Germline CDR1 SGHNT, CDR2 YYREEE (reference sequence). CDR3 size: 17 residues. The V segment lost 0 bases and the J segment 4 bases; nucleotides outside the gene matches: 12. This chain's CDR3 is CASSLVLAGEVRETQYF. The DNA of the CDR3 is TGTGCCAGCAGCTTGGTTCTCGCGGGAGAGGTGCGAGAGACCCAGTACTTC.

This sequence joins TRBV30 and TRBJ2-2; 14 bases agree with TRBD2. The V segment lost 7 bases and the J segment 4 bases; nucleotides outside the gene matches: 11. Germline CDR1 and CDR2: GTSNPN and SVGIG (reference sequence). This CDR3 contains 17 residues. CDR3: CAYDSGLAGVGTGELFF. In DNA, the CDR3 is TGTGCCTATGACTCGGGACTAGCGGGAGTGGGCACCGGGGAGCTGTTTTTT.

The J gene is TRBJ1-5, the V gene TRBV19, with 10 bases identical to TRBD1. Looked up from germline, CDR1 is LNHDA and CDR2 is SQIVND (reference sequence). The ends lost 4 bases at V and 4 bases at J; junction bases unmatched: 4. This CDR3 spans 15 amino acids. For the CDR3, the DNA is TGTGCCAGTAGTAGGGGGGGACAGGGGAATCAGCCCCAGCATTTT. It is translated as CASSRGGQGNQPQHF.

The genes are TRBV19 and TRBJ1-1, with TRBD1 identical over 7 bases. Looked up from germline, CDR1 is LNHDA and CDR2 is SQIVND (reference sequence). V lost 5 bases and J lost 3; bases outside the gene matches: 9. The CDR3 is 15 residues long. CDR3 residues: CASSEKGGAYTEAFF. In DNA form, the CDR3 reads TGTGCCAGTAGTGAAAAAGGGGGCGCGTACACTGAAGCTTTCTTT.

Comments on this clone: Other DNA sequences within the sample encode an identical CDR3. The chain employs TRBV12-3 or TRBV12-4 and TRBJ1-4; D remains ambiguous. Trimming shortened V by 1 base and J by 8 bases, and 5 bases separated the two germline ends. CDR3 length: 12 amino acids. Here the CDR3 reads CASSLVGEKLFF. The CDR3, as DNA: TGTGCCAGCAGTTTAGTCGGGGAAAAACTGTTTTTT.

The chain employs TRBV18 and TRBJ2-7; 7 nucleotides match TRBD2. The length of the CDR3 is 15 residues. V shed 1 base and J 2 bases; nucleotides not matched to a gene: 5. Germline V lookup: CDR1 KGHSH, CDR2 LQKENI. The CDR3 DNA sequence: TGTGCCAGCTCACCACTGGGGAGGGAGGCCTACGAGCAGTACTTC. It specifies CASSPLGREAYEQYF.

The chain employs TRBV7-9 and TRBJ1-1; D uncertain. Germline V gives CDR1 SEHNR, CDR2 FQNEAQ (reference sequence). Trimming pared 7 bases from V and 1 base from J, leaving 10 bases between. The CDR3 extends over 13 amino acids. CDR3 region: CASTGRKNTEAFF. The CDR3 DNA reads TGTGCCAGCACCGGACGGAAGAACACTGAAGCTTTCTTT.

This clone was observed a single time. Here the CDR3 reads CASSARGGSYNEQFF. The DNA of the CDR3 is TGCGCCAGCAGCGCCAGGGGAGGCTCCTACAATGAGCAGTTCTTC. The chain joins TRBV5-1 to TRBJ2-1, with D tentatively TRBD1 or TRBD2 (6 bases each). There are 15 residues in the CDR3. V was clipped by 4 bases and J by 0 bases, with 11 bases between them. Germline V gives CDR1 SGHRS, CDR2 YFSETQ.

This chain connects TRBV19 to TRBJ2-7; 7 positions match TRBD1. After removal of 4 bases from V and 4 bases from J, the junction contained 7 bases not matched to a gene. CDR1 is LNHDA and CDR2 is SQIVND in the germline V gene (reference sequence). This CDR3 has 14 residues. This CDR3 is CASSNRGEVYEQYF. The CDR3 region has the DNA TGTGCCAGTAGTAACAGGGGCGAGGTATACGAGCAGTACTTC.

This chain links TRBV2 with TRBJ2-7, with 13 bases lining up with TRBD2. The CDR3 runs 15 residues. Germline values: CDR1 SNHLY, CDR2 FYNNEI. V trimming: 6 bases; J trimming: 2 bases; junction bases outside the gene matches: 4. CDR3 bases: TGTGCCAGCAGAAGACTAGCGGGGGGCCCCTACGAGCAGTACTTC. As protein: CASRRLAGGPYEQYF. The full variable domain, with the rest looked up from reference TRBV2 and TRBJ2-7, is EPEVTQTPSHQVTQMGQEVILRCVPISNHLYFYWYRQILGQKVEFLVSFYNNEISEKSEIFDDQFSVERPDGSNFTLKIRSTKLEDSAMYFCASRRLAGGPYEQYFGPGTRLTVT.

The chain employs TRBV9 and TRBJ1-6, with 7 bases fitting TRBD1. V was pared by 5 bases and J by 9 bases, with 14 bases of the junction left unmatched. CDR3 size: 16 residues. CDR1 is SGDLS, CDR2 YYNGEE, per germline. CDR3 sequence: CASRSEGAGEGSPLHF. In nucleotides, the CDR3 is TGTGCCAGCAGGTCCGAGGGGGCCGGGGAAGGTTCACCCCTCCACTTT. The full variable domain, with the rest looked up from reference TRBV9 and TRBJ1-6, is DSGVTQTPKHLITATGQRVTLRCSPRSGDLSVYWYQQSLDQGLQFLIQYYNGEERAKGNILERFSAQQFPDLHSELNLSSLELGDSALYFCASRSEGAGEGSPLHFGNGTRLTVT.

V and J are TRBV5-4 and TRBJ1-4; the D gene is possibly TRBD1 (5 bases). This CDR3 comprises 14 residues. The germline CDR1 and CDR2 sequences are SGHNT and YYREEE (reference sequence). Deletions cut 2 bases from V and 6 bases from J, with 11 bases between. The chain's CDR3 is CASSFRRGDEKLFF. CDR3 nucleotide sequence: TGTGCCAGCAGCTTCAGGAGGGGCGATGAAAAACTGTTTTTT.

The chain uses TRBV3-1 (or the pseudogene TRBV3-2) and TRBJ1-1; maybe TRBD1 (6 bases). In germline, CDR1 is LGHDT, CDR2 YNNKEL (reference sequence). Deletions cut 0 bases from V and 3 bases from J, with 14 bases between. The CDR3 has 16 amino acids. The CDR3 DNA is TGTGCCAGCAGCCAAGAAGGGGGGCAGCACCACACTGAAGCTTTCTTT. Translating it yields CASSQEGGQHHTEAFF.

V usage is TRBV18 and J usage is TRBJ1-1; no definite D call. Trimming took off 7 bases at V and 0 bases at J, with 15 bases between the two ends. The CDR3 sequence is 15 residues long. CDR1 is KGHSH and CDR2 is LQKENI in the germline V gene. CDR3 DNA sequence: TGTGCCAGCTGTGAAGTGGGGAGCATGAACACTGAAGCTTTCTTT. Protein product: CASCEVGSMNTEAFF.

The CDR3 nucleotides read TGTGCCAGCAGCCTCTGGACTAGCGGAGCCTACGAGCAGTACTTC. This sequence encodes CASSLWTSGAYEQYF. J is TRBJ2-7 and V is TRBV5-4; TRBD2 matches 10 bases. CDR1 is SGHNT and CDR2 is YYREEE in the germline V gene (reference sequence). V lost 4 bases, J lost 2 bases, and 6 bases stayed unmatched. The CDR3 runs 15 residues. Full variable domain (missing parts from reference TRBV5-4 and TRBJ2-7): ETGVTQSPTHLIKTRGQQVTLRCSSQSGHNTVSWYQQALGQGPQFIFQYYREEENGRGNFPPRFSGLQFPNYSSELNVNALELDDSALYLCASSLWTSGAYEQYFGPGTRLTVT.

This chain links TRBV5-4 with TRBJ2-1; weak D call: TRBD2 (6 bases). Germline V lookup: CDR1 SGHNT, CDR2 YYREEE (reference sequence). The CDR3 runs 17 residues. V shed 4 bases and J shed 0 bases, with 17 bases lying between them. The CDR3 nucleotides are TGTGCCAGCAGCCCACCCTTTTTGGGGGGCTCCTACAATGAGCAGTTCTTC. The encoded protein is CASSPPFLGGSYNEQFF.

This sequence joins TRBV18 and TRBJ1-4; 8 positions match TRBD1. V was pared by 2 bases and J by 8 bases, with 4 bases of the junction left unmatched. The germline CDR1 and CDR2 sequences are KGHSH and LQKENI. This CDR3 has 14 residues. DNA of the CDR3: TGTGCCAGCTCACCAGACGGACAGGGCGAAAAACTGTTTTTT. Its protein product is CASSPDGQGEKLFF. The full variable domain, its missing parts supplied by reference TRBV18 and TRBJ1-4, is NAGVMQNPRHLVRRRGQEARLRCSPMKGHSHVYWYRQLPEEGLKFMVYLQKENIIDESGMPKERFSAEFPKEGPSILRIQQVVRGDSAAYFCASSPDGQGEKLFFGSGTQLSVL.

The chain joins TRBV12-3 or TRBV12-4 to TRBJ2-7; D unresolved. Trimming pared 3 bases from V and 3 bases from J, leaving 9 bases between. There are 13 residues in the CDR3. The CDR3 coding sequence is TGTGCCAGCAGTTTGGGTCGGAACTACGAGCAGTACTTC. Translated: CASSLGRNYEQYF.

This clone has just a few counts. The chain is built from TRBV19 and TRBJ1-4, with TRBD1 identical over 7 bases. V shed 7 bases, J shed 4 bases, and the junction held 6 bases outside the gene matches. Germline loops: CDR1 LNHDA, CDR2 SQIVND (reference sequence). The CDR3 runs 14 residues. The CDR3 sequence is CASKRDSHNEKLFF. CDR3 DNA sequence: TGTGCCAGTAAGCGGGACAGTCATAATGAAAAACTGTTTTTT.

J is TRBJ2-7 and V is TRBV4-1, with 7 bases that match TRBD1. V was clipped by 3 bases and J by 3 bases; unmatched bases: 11. The CDR3 is 16 residues long. Germline assignment: CDR1 MGHRA and CDR2 YSYEKL. CDR3 nucleotide sequence: TGCGCCAGCAGCCAGCTAACAGGGGACACAAGCTACGAGCAGTACTTC. Amino acids: CASSQLTGDTSYEQYF.